Each of the 32 T cell receptor beta chains below was sequenced from the same sample in a study of T-cell reconstitution after alpha-beta-depleted transplantation in children. It was with unique molecular identifiers that the TCRbeta library was prepared. TCRdb re-called the PCR reads with MiXCR, one entry per CDR3 protein. The sample records 500,000 to 600,000 distinct CDR3 sequences, approximately 30% being singletons. Sequences were derived from PBMCs from the stem cell graft donor, sampled from the stem cell graft. The receptors shown here come from a human donor who donated a stem cell graft to a child with aplastic anemia.

This clonotype was picked up a small number of times. This chain uses TRBV19 with TRBJ2-4, with a weak D call TRBD2 (5 bases). The CDR3 is made up of 15 amino acids. Trimming stripped 9 bases from V and 1 base from J, with 16 bases between. The germline V gene has CDR1 LNHDA and CDR2 SQIVND (reference sequence). CDR3 nucleotides: TGTGCCAGCGCATTGGGAGTAGGTGCCAAAAACATTCAGTACTTC. This codes for CASALGVGAKNIQYF.

This clonotype has just one count. The rearrangement joins TRBV5-1 to TRBJ2-1, with 8 positions matching TRBD2. V lost 6 bases, J lost 9 bases, and 14 bases stayed unmatched. Germline CDR1 reads SGHRS; CDR2 reads YFSETQ. The CDR3 is 15 amino acids. The CDR3 DNA follows: TGCGCCAGCACCCAAACAGCGGGAGACGGAATTGAGCAGTTCTTC. Amino acid sequence: CASTQTAGDGIEQFF.

CDR3 nucleotides: TGTGCCAGCAGCTTACAAGGAACGGAACAAGATACGCAGTATTTT. Translating gives CASSLQGTEQDTQYF. The V and J genes are TRBV7-2 and TRBJ2-3; D not certain. Germline V gives CDR1 SGHTA, CDR2 FQGNSA. The CDR3 has 15 amino acids. V was shortened by 2 bases and J by 5 bases, with 14 bases between the two germline ends.

J is TRBJ2-5 and V is TRBV7-6, with D uncertain. Trimming took 5 bases from V and 1 from J, leaving 14 bases between them. This CDR3 has 15 residues. From germline, CDR1 is SGHVS and CDR2 FNYEAQ. CDR3 bases: TGTGCCAGCAGCGCCCTGGATAGAGCCCAAGAGACCCAGTACTTC. Residues: CASSALDRAQETQYF.

J is TRBJ1-2 and V is TRBV4-3; the D gene is possibly TRBD1 (5 bases). This CDR3 contains 15 residues. Per germline, CDR1 LGHNA and CDR2 YSLEER. V gave up 0 bases and J gave up 6 bases, with 14 bases separating them. This CDR3 is CASSQDRVGGDGYTF. In DNA, the CDR3 is TGCGCCAGCAGCCAAGATCGGGTTGGAGGGGATGGCTACACCTTC.

The CDR3, as DNA: TGCAGTGCTAGAGATAAAGGGACTAGCGTCTACGGGGAGCTGTTTTTT. Protein: CSARDKGTSVYGELFF. This chain connects TRBV20-1 to TRBJ2-2; 10 positions agree with TRBD2. Germline trimming cut 0 bases from V and 7 bases from J; bases unmatched to any gene: 8. In germline, CDR1 is DFQATT, CDR2 SNEGSKA (reference sequence). The CDR3 runs to 16 residues.

This clonotype was seen a handful of times. The rearrangement uses TRBV7-9 and TRBJ2-1, with 12 bases that match TRBD2. The CDR3 consists of 16 residues. Germline CDR1 is SEHNR and CDR2 is FQNEAQ (reference sequence). Losses at the gene ends were 5 bases for V and 8 bases for J; bases not matched to a gene: 10. For the CDR3, the DNA is TGTGCCAGCAGCCAAAAGACTAGCGGGAGTGGTGATGAGCAGTTCTTC. Amino acids: CASSQKTSGSGDEQFF.

The chain employs TRBV7-2 and TRBJ2-1; unclear D gene. With 0 bases removed from V and 2 bases from J, the gap between germline ends came to 2 bases. Germline V gene sequence: CDR1 SGHTA, CDR2 FQGNSA. The CDR3 contains 13 residues. The CDR3 DNA is TGTGCCAGCAGCTTAGCTACCTACAATGAGCAGTTCTTC. Protein sequence: CASSLATYNEQFF. The complete variable domain, with remaining parts taken from reference TRBV7-2 and TRBJ2-1, reads GAGVSQSPSNKVTEKGKDVELRCDPISGHTALYWYRQSLGQGLEFLIYFQGNSAPDKSGLPSDRFSAERTGGSVSTLTIQRTQQEDSAVYLCASSLATYNEQFFGPGTRLTVL.

The CDR3 DNA follows: TGTGCCAGCAGTTTACTCTCCGGACAGGGTAACGAGCAGTACTTC. Protein: CASSLLSGQGNEQYF. This rearrangement joins TRBV28 to TRBJ2-7; 8 bases fit TRBD1. This CDR3 has 15 residues. V gave up 2 bases and J gave up 5 bases; unmatched junction bases: 8. Germline V gene sequence: CDR1 MDHEN, CDR2 SYDVKM.

This clonotype has just a few counts. The chain is built from TRBV12-3 or TRBV12-4 and TRBJ2-7, with unresolved D. This CDR3 has 12 amino acids. V was shortened by 3 bases and J by 3 bases, with 6 bases between the two germline ends. The CDR3, as DNA: TGTGCCAGCAGTTTTTCGATCTACGAGCAGTACTTC. It encodes CASSFSIYEQYF.

The V call is TRBV5-1, the J call TRBJ1-1, with unresolved D. The CDR3 is made up of 15 amino acids. Trimming removed 4 bases at V and 4 bases at J, with 17 bases between. In germline, CDR1 is SGHRS, CDR2 YFSETQ. Here the CDR3 reads CASSDGPSRGTEAFF. The CDR3 DNA sequence: TGCGCCAGCAGCGACGGCCCCTCGCGGGGCACTGAAGCTTTCTTT.

A note on this clonotype: A read error is likely, as this CDR3 ends without the conserved phenylalanine or tryptophan. The J gene is TRBJ1-2, the V gene TRBV5-5, with D possibly matching TRBD1 (6 bases). The CDR3 totals 14 residues. V was shortened by 0 bases and J by 2 bases, with 8 bases between the two germline ends. Germline loops: CDR1 SGHKS, CDR2 YYEKEE (reference sequence). DNA of the CDR3: TGTGCCAGCAGCTTGGCGGGACAAAACTATGGCTACACCGTC. Protein: CASSLAGQNYGYTV.

This clonotype was picked up a small number of times. This chain joins TRBV28 and TRBJ2-7, with a possible D match to TRBD2 (6 bases). The germline CDR1 and CDR2 sequences are MDHEN and SYDVKM. The CDR3 runs 16 residues. With 5 bases removed from V and 3 bases from J, the gap between germline ends came to 20 bases. Written as DNA, the CDR3 is TGTGCCAGCAGTCCCCCGGAGGGGACCCTCATCTACGAGCAGTACTTC. It specifies CASSPPEGTLIYEQYF.

The rearrangement uses TRBV29-1 and TRBJ2-2, with 7 bases that match TRBD2. The CDR3 loop spans 16 amino acids. The V gene end was trimmed by 3 bases and the J gene end by 1 base; junction bases not matched to a gene: 8. CDR1 and CDR2 from the germline V gene are SQVTM and ANQGSEA. In DNA, the CDR3 is TGCAGCGTTGATAATCCTAGCGGAGTGAACACCGGGGAGCTGTTTTTT. It encodes CSVDNPSGVNTGELFF.

V and J are TRBV29-1 and TRBJ2-6; D is perhaps TRBD1 (6 bases). The V end was cut by 5 bases, the J end by 3 bases, with 11 bases between. CDR1 SQVTM and CDR2 ANQGSEA come from the germline V gene. The CDR3 spans 14 residues. In DNA form, the CDR3 reads TGCAGCGTTCCCAGGGGCGGTGGGGCCAACGTCCTGACTTTC. Its protein product is CSVPRGGGANVLTF.

The chain joins TRBV20-1 to TRBJ1-4, with TRBD1 identical over 8 bases. The V segment lost 5 bases and the J segment 7 bases; nucleotides outside the gene matches: 3. Germline lookup yields CDR1 DFQATT and CDR2 SNEGSKA (reference sequence). The length of the CDR3 is 12 residues. The CDR3 sequence: CSAEDRVEKLFF. The CDR3 region has the DNA TGCAGTGCTGAGGACAGGGTTGAAAAACTGTTTTTT.

This clonotype was detected a few times. This rearrangement joins TRBV6-5 to TRBJ1-4; unclear D gene. V lost 2 bases and J 3 bases, leaving 4 bases between the germline ends. Germline CDR1 is MNHEY and CDR2 is SVGAGI. CDR3 length: 13 amino acids. The CDR3 region is CASSYRPNEKLFF. The CDR3 region has the DNA TGTGCCAGCAGTTACAGGCCTAATGAAAAACTGTTTTTT.

In DNA form, the CDR3 reads TGCGCCAGCAGCCAGGCCGGGACAGGGTTAAACATTCAGTACTTC. This codes for CASSQAGTGLNIQYF. This rearrangement joins TRBV4-3 to TRBJ2-4; TRBD1 agrees at 9 bases. The CDR3 consists of 15 residues. Germline V CDR1 and CDR2: LGHNA, YSLEER. With V trimmed by 3 bases and J by 6 bases, 6 bases remained unmatched.

The chain recombines TRBV27 with TRBJ2-1; D is uncertain. V was shortened by 6 bases and J by 0 bases, with 12 bases between the two germline ends. The CDR3 is 15 residues long. CDR1 and CDR2 from the germline V gene are MNHEY and SMNVEV (reference sequence). The CDR3 sequence: CASRGGDSSYNEQFF. The CDR3 nucleotides read TGTGCCAGCAGGGGTGGAGACTCCTCCTACAATGAGCAGTTCTTC.

This clonotype was seen only a few times. The V and J genes are TRBV29-1 and TRBJ2-1, with 7 bases identical to TRBD2. Trimming at V came to 3 bases and at J to 3 bases, leaving 11 bases not matched to a gene. The CDR3 is 16 residues long. Per the germline V gene, CDR1 is SQVTM and CDR2 is ANQGSEA. The CDR3 region has the DNA TGCAGCGTTGACCCGGGAACTAGCGAAAACTACAATGAGCAGTTCTTC. Its protein product is CSVDPGTSENYNEQFF.

V gene TRBV12-3 or TRBV12-4 combines with J gene TRBJ1-3; D may be TRBD1 (5 bases). This CDR3 has 14 amino acids. The germline V and J ends were trimmed by 7 bases and 0 bases, with 10 bases remaining between them. This CDR3 is CASKQGSSGNTIYF. DNA of the CDR3: TGTGCCAGCAAGCAGGGAAGCTCTGGAAACACCATATATTTT.

This clonotype was observed a few times. The chain links TRBV12-3 or TRBV12-4 to TRBJ1-4; perhaps TRBD1 as D (6 bases). CDR3 length: 15 amino acids. V was shortened by 8 bases and J by 1 base, with 14 bases between the two germline ends. The CDR3 loop is CASGRLQGTNEKLFF. Here the CDR3 DNA reads TGTGCCAGCGGCAGATTACAGGGAACTAATGAAAAACTGTTTTTT.

This clonotype was observed a handful of times. The chain recombines TRBV18 with TRBJ1-1, with 8 bases lining up with TRBD1. Looked up from germline, CDR1 is KGHSH and CDR2 is LQKENI. CDR3 length equals 14 residues. J was trimmed by 2 bases and V by 5 bases; bases with no gene match: 4. The CDR3 sequence is CASSSTGANTEAFF. CDR3 in DNA: TGTGCCAGCTCATCGACAGGGGCTAACACTGAAGCTTTCTTT. Full variable domain (remainder filled in from reference TRBV18 and TRBJ1-1): NAGVMQNPRHLVRRRGQEARLRCSPMKGHSHVYWYRQLPEEGLKFMVYLQKENIIDESGMPKERFSAEFPKEGPSILRIQQVVRGDSAAYFCASSSTGANTEAFFGQGTRLTVV.

Only a few counts were recorded for this clonotype. The chain combines TRBV5-1 with TRBJ2-1; maybe TRBD2 (5 bases). V was trimmed by 1 base and J by 1 base, leaving 12 bases between them. The CDR3 totals 16 residues. CDR1 is SGHRS and CDR2 is YFSETQ in the germline V gene. CDR3 amino acids: CASSLRADQSYNEQFF. CDR3 DNA sequence: TGCGCCAGCAGCTTGAGAGCGGATCAGTCCTACAATGAGCAGTTCTTC.

The chain links TRBV29-1 to TRBJ2-3; no clear D gene. Trimming shortened V by 3 bases and J by 2 bases, and 9 bases separated the two germline ends. CDR1 is SQVTM, CDR2 ANQGSEA, per germline. CDR3 size: 13 residues. DNA for the CDR3: TGCAGCGTTGAGGCGAAATACACAGATACGCAGTATTTT. Amino acids: CSVEAKYTDTQYF.

The J gene is TRBJ2-2, the V gene TRBV12-3 or TRBV12-4, with D maybe TRBD1 (5 bases). The CDR3 is 15 residues long. V was pared by 3 bases and J by 4 bases, with 12 bases between. CDR3 protein: CASSFQGIGTGELFF. For the CDR3, the DNA is TGTGCCAGCAGTTTCCAGGGTATCGGCACCGGGGAGCTGTTTTTT.

This clonotype was seen ten or more times. The V gene is TRBV20-1, the J gene TRBJ2-1; a weak D match, TRBD1 (6 bases). This CDR3 has 15 amino acids. The V end lost 6 bases, the J end lost 3 bases, and 18 bases lay between the germline ends. The germline V gene has CDR1 DFQATT and CDR2 SNEGSKA (reference sequence). This CDR3 reads CSAGSKQGLYNEQFF. The CDR3 nucleotides read TGCAGTGCGGGATCGAAGCAGGGGCTCTACAATGAGCAGTTCTTC.

The CDR3 bases are TGTGCCAGCAGCGCTGGCGGGTTTTCCAAAAACATTCAGTACTTC. Residues: CASSAGGFSKNIQYF. The chain has TRBV7-2 and TRBJ2-4, with a weak D call TRBD2 (5 bases). The V end lost 5 bases, the J end lost 2 bases, and 13 bases lay between the germline ends. CDR1 SGHTA and CDR2 FQGNSA come from the germline V gene. CDR3 size: 15 residues.

The rearrangement joins TRBV11-3 to TRBJ2-1; 7 nucleotides align to TRBD2. V dropped 1 base and J dropped 6; count of bases not matched to a gene: 6. This CDR3 has 15 residues. Germline CDR1 SGHNT, CDR2 YENEEA. CDR3 sequence (DNA): TGTGCCAGCAGCTTAGCTTCTAGCGGCACCAATGAGCAGTTCTTC. This codes for CASSLASSGTNEQFF. Combining the CDR3 with reference TRBV11-3 and TRBJ2-1 gives the whole variable domain EAGVVQSPRYKIIEKKQPVAFWCNPISGHNTLYWYLQNLGQGPELLIRYENEEAVDDSQLPKDRFSAERLKGVDSTLKIQPAELGDSAVYLCASSLASSGTNEQFFGPGTRLTVL.

This clonotype was seen more than once but under ten times. This chain connects TRBV5-6 to TRBJ1-2; D is ambiguous. The CDR3 is 15 amino acids. Germline loops: CDR1 SGHDT, CDR2 YYEEEE. Trimming left V 2 bases short and J 2 bases short, with 13 bases between. The CDR3 reads CASSLVPGNNYGYTF. In DNA, the CDR3 is TGTGCCAGCAGCTTAGTCCCCGGGAACAACTATGGCTACACCTTC.

The rearrangement links TRBV4-2 to TRBJ1-1; a possible D gene is TRBD1 (6 bases). V was pared by 0 bases and J by 3 bases, with 11 bases between. The CDR3 loop spans 15 amino acids. In germline, CDR1 is LGHNA, CDR2 YNFKEQ. The CDR3 region is CASSQDRGRDTEAFF. The CDR3 region has the DNA TGTGCCAGCAGCCAAGATCGGGGGCGGGACACTGAAGCTTTCTTT.

This clonotype was seen only a few times. The gene calls are TRBV6-1 and TRBJ1-2; TRBD1 aligns across 9 bases. With 6 bases clipped from V and 4 bases from J, the junction kept 6 bases outside the gene matches. From germline, CDR1 is MNHNS and CDR2 SASEGT. The CDR3 runs to 14 residues. CDR3 in DNA: TGTGCCAGCAGAAAACAGGGGGCAGGCTATGGCTACACCTTC. As protein: CASRKQGAGYGYTF.